This T cell receptor beta chain was sequenced in a study of cytomegalovirus exposure and HLA in healthy donors. Concerning this clone itself: The antigen is undetermined.

Germline V lookup: CDR1 SQVTM, CDR2 ANQGSEA. This CDR3 has 13 amino acids. The V and J ends lost 3 bases and 4 bases respectively, with 13 bases between them. With 60 Vbeta and 13 Jbeta primers, the PCR was carried out. The repertoire was sequenced with immunoSEQ multiplex PCR; TCRdb's copy has only in-frame clones and lacks some. This table has tens of thousands of clones, 70% to 80% appearing once. Regarding the study as a whole: It was reportedly the case that the classifier diagnosed cytomegalovirus status with high specificity and sensitivity.

This TCR was recovered from a female donor in good health and CMV-seronegative. Sample: PBMCs. This chain joins TRBV29-1 and TRBJ2-7, with a weak D call TRBD2 (6 bases). The CDR3 coding sequence is TGCAGCGTTGAGGGGGGATGGGGGTACGAGCAGTACTTC. The encoded protein is CSVEGGWGYEQYF.